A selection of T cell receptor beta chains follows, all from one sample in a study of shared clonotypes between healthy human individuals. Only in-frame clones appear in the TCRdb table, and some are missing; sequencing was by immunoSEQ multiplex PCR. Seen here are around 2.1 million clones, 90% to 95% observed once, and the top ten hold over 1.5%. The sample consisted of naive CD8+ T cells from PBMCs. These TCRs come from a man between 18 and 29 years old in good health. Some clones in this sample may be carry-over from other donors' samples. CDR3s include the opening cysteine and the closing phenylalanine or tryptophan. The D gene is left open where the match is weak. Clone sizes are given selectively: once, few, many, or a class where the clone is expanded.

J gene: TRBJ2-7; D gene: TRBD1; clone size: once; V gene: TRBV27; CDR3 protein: CASRPRQGSYEQYF; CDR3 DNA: TGTGCCAGCAGACCTCGACAGGGATCCTACGAGCAGTACTTC
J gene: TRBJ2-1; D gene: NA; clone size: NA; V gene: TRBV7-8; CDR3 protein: CASSLAGRIGDEQFF; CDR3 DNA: TGTGCCAGCAGCTTAGCGGGTCGGATTGGTGATGAGCAGTTCTTC
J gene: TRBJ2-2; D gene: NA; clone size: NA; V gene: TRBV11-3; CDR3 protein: CASSPRTGTGELFF; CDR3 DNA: TGTGCCAGCAGCCCACGGACCGGGACCGGGGAGCTGTTTTTT
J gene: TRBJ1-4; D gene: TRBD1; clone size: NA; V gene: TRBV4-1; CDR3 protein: CASSQEWAGGEKLFF; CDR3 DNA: TGCGCCAGCAGCCAAGAGTGGGCAGGGGGAGAAAAACTGTTTTTT
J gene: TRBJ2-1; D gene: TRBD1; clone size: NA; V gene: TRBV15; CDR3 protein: CATSRTSGDSYNEQFF; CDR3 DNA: TGTGCCACCAGCAGGACGTCCGGGGACAGTTACAATGAGCAGTTCTTC
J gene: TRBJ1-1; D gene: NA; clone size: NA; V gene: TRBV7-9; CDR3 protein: CASSPGGPNTEAFF; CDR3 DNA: TGTGCCAGCAGCCCGGGGGGTCCGAACACTGAAGCTTTCTTT
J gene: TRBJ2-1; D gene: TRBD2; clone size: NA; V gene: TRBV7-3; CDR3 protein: CASSPSTSGLHNEQFF; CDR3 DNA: TGTGCCAGCAGCCCGTCGACTAGCGGCCTACACAATGAGCAGTTCTTC
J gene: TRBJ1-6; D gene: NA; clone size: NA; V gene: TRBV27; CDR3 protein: CASSPEGSYNSPLHF; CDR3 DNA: TGTGCCAGCAGCCCGGAGGGATCCTATAATTCACCCCTCCACTTT
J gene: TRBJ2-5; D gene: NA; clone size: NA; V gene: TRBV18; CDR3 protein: CASSPRPTGWETQYF; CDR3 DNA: TGTGCCAGCTCACCCCGACCTACGGGATGGGAGACCCAGTACTTC
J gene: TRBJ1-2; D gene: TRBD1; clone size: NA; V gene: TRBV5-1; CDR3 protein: CASSLDETGGDRYGYTF; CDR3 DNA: TGCGCCAGCAGCTTGGATGAGACAGGGGGCGATCGCTATGGCTACACCTTC
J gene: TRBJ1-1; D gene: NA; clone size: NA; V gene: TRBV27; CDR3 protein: CASSSIYQGEAFF; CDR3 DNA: TGTGCCAGCAGTTCCATATATCAGGGTGAAGCTTTCTTT
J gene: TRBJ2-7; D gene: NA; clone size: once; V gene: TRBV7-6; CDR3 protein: CASSLEAGQSYEQYF; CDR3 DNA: TGTGCCAGCAGCTTAGAGGCCGGACAGTCCTACGAGCAGTACTTC
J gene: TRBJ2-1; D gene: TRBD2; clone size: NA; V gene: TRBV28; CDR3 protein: CASSPRASGSKNEQFF; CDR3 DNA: TGTGCCAGCAGCCCAAGGGCTAGCGGGAGTAAGAATGAGCAGTTCTTC